This T cell receptor beta chain was recorded in a study of blood T cell repertoires in COVID-19. The CDR3 has 15 residues. CDR1 MDHEN and CDR2 SYDVKM come from the germline V gene. V was cut by 5 bases and J by 4 bases, with 17 bases left in between. This clone is labeled medium-sized. Some clones are missing from TCRdb's copy, which holds only in-frame ones; the method was immunoSEQ multiplex PCR. The sample carries about 140,000 clones, approximately 80% recorded once. The sequenced sample consisted of peripheral blood. The genes are TRBV28 and TRBJ1-2, with a tentative D call TRBD1 (5 bases). This TCR was sampled from a woman older than 75 in a cohort sampled during active or convalescent COVID-19. The CDR3 nucleotides read TGTGCCAGCAGTACATGGGGCAGAGAAACCTATGGCTACACCTTC. The encoded protein is CASSTWGRETYGYTF.